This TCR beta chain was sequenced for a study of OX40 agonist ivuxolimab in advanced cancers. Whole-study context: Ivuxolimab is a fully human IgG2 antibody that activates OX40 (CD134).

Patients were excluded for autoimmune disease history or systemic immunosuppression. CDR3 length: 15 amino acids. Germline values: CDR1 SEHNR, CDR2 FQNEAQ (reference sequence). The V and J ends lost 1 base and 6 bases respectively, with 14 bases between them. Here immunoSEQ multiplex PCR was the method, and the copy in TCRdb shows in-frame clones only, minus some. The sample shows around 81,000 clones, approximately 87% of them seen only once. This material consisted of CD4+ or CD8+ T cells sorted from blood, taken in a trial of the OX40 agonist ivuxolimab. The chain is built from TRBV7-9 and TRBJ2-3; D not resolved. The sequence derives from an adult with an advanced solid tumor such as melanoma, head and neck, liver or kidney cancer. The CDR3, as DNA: TGTGCCAGCAGCTTAGGTGGGAAGGGTTTCGATACGCAGTATTTT. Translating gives CASSLGGKGFDTQYF.